The clone carrying this T cell receptor beta chain was seen just once. As yet, its antigen is unknown. V was clipped by 1 base and J by 1 base, with 13 bases between them. Germline lookup yields CDR1 MGHRA and CDR2 YSYEKL. The CDR3 is 16 amino acids. This record belongs to a study of cytomegalovirus exposure and HLA in healthy donors. Study at large: Prior work identified some 120 million unique TCR beta sequences in approximately 200 million T cells. General study findings and limits: Segments of the TCR beta V type were, in most cases, productive about 90% or about 30% of the time in an earlier analysis.

Use of 60 Vbeta and 13 Jbeta primers characterized the PCR. Measured with immunoSEQ multiplex PCR; TCRdb has only the in-frame clones, and not every one. The sample carries about 150,000 clones, more than 75% recorded once. The source of this sequence is a woman between 35 and 50 years old in good health and CMV-seropositive. The chain uses TRBV4-1 and TRBJ2-5; a possible D gene is TRBD2 (6 bases). The sample comprised PBMCs. CDR3 amino acids: CASSQASQGLQETQYF. CDR3 bases: TGCGCCAGCAGCCAAGCGAGTCAGGGACTCCAAGAGACCCAGTACTTC.